A single count supports the clone carrying this T cell receptor beta chain. The data stem from a study of blood T cells in healthy people across ages. With V trimmed by 0 bases and J by 8 bases, 6 bases remained unmatched. The CDR3 length is 15 residues. Germline V gene sequence: CDR1 MGHRA, CDR2 YSYEKL. Primers used in a second PCR of roughly 7 to 12 cycles were a sample-barcoded 5' primer and a J-beta primer mix. Each CDR3 protein is one row after TCRdb ran MiXCR on the 5' RACE reads. The sample holds 600,000 to 900,000 distinct CDR3 sequences, roughly 24% seen once. These same records also appear under a second study, on T cells of mothers and their children. That investigation notes: All extracted RNA went into cDNA synthesis, approximately 1.4 ug per 15 ul.

The V call is TRBV4-1, the J call TRBJ1-2; TRBD1 matches 10 bases. The receptor was derived from a boy between 10 and 17 years old in good health. Sequencing input: blood. The CDR3 loop is CASSQDLRDRGGYTF. CDR3 nucleotide sequence: TGCGCCAGCAGCCAAGACCTACGGGACAGGGGAGGCTACACCTTC.